This T cell receptor beta chain was retrieved from a study of post-analysis software for immune sequencing data. Comments on this clonotype: Its matching antigen is unknown.

Study conclusions and caveats: Controls showed lower frequencies than patients for four to six TRBV segments, and TRBV5-6, TRBV5-1 and TRBV20-1 were among these. Among multiple sclerosis patients, normalized Chao1 diversity was significantly below that of controls.

Germline V gene data show CDR1 as SGHKS and CDR2 as YYEKEE (reference sequence). CDR3 length equals 13 residues. Unmatched junction bases numbered 6, after V lost 4 bases and J lost 7 bases. The library was made from cDNA and included unique molecular identifiers. TCRdb itself ran the PCR reads through MiXCR, one entry per CDR3 protein. The data hold about 400,000 distinct CDR3 sequences, with roughly 35% observed a single time. The chain employs TRBV5-5 and TRBJ1-2; 8 nucleotides match TRBD1. The clonotype comes from a girl between 5 and 17 years old with multiple sclerosis. The sequenced material came from blood. The CDR3 loop is CASSRTGLGGYTF. DNA for the CDR3: TGTGCCAGCAGCCGGACAGGGCTCGGTGGCTACACCTTC.